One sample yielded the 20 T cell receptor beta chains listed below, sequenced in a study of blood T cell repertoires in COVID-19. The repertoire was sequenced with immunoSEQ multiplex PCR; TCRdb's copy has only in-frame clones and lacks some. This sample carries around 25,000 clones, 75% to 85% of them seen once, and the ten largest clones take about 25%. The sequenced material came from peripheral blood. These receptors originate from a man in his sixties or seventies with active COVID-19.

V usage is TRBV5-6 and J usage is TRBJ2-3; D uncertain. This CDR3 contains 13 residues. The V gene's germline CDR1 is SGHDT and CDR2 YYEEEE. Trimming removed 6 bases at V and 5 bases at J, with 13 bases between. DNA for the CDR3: TGTGCCAGCACTTCTTCTGGGCGAGATACGCAGTATTTT. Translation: CASTSSGRDTQYF.

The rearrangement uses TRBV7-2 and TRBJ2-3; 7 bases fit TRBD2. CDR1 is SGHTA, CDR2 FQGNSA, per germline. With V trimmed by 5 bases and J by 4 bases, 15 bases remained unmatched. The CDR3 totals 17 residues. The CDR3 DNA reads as TGTGCCAGCAGCCCTCTCTTGGGCGGGAGAGGCGCAGATACGCAGTATTTT. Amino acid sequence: CASSPLLGGRGADTQYF. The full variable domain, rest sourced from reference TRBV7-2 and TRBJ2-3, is GAGVSQSPSNKVTEKGKDVELRCDPISGHTALYWYRQSLGQGLEFLIYFQGNSAPDKSGLPSDRFSAERTGGSVSTLTIQRTQQEDSAVYLCASSPLLGGRGADTQYFGPGTRLTVL.

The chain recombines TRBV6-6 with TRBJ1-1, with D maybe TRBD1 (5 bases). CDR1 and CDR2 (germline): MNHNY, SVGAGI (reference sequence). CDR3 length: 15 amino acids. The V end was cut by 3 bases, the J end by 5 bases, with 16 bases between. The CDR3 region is CASSYSLGGGTEAFF. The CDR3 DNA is TGTGCCAGCAGTTATTCATTGGGGGGAGGAACTGAAGCTTTCTTT.

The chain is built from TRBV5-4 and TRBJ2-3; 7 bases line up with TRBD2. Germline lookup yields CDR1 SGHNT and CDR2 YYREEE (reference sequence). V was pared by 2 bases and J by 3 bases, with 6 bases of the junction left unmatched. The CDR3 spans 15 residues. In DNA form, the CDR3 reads TGTGCCAGCAGCTTCTTTGGGGGGGTTACAGATACGCAGTATTTT. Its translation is CASSFFGGVTDTQYF.

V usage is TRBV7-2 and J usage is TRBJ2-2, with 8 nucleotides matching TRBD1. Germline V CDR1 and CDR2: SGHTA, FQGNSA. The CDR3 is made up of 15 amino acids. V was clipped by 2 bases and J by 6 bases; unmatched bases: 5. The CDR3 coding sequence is TGTGCCAGCAGCTTAAGGACAGGGTCTCCCGGGGAGCTGTTTTTT. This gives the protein CASSLRTGSPGELFF.

The CDR3 loop reads CASSTSSATTNEKLFF. CDR3 sequence (DNA): TGTGCCAGTAGTACCTCATCAGCGACAACTAATGAAAAACTGTTTTTT. The chain recombines TRBV19 with TRBJ1-4, with D uncertain. Trimming cost V 4 bases and J 0 bases, with 12 bases left between them. Germline V gives CDR1 LNHDA, CDR2 SQIVND (reference sequence). The CDR3 totals 16 residues.

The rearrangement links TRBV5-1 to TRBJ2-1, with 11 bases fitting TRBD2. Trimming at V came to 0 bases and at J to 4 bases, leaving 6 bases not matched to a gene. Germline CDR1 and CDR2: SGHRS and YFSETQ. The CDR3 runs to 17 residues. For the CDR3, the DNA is TGCGCCAGCAGCTTGGCCCAGACTAGCGGGGTTTACAATGAGCAGTTCTTC. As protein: CASSLAQTSGVYNEQFF. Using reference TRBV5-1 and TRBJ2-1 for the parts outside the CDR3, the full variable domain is KAGVTQTPRYLIKTRGQQVTLSCSPISGHRSVSWYQQTPGQGLQFLFEYFSETQRNKGNFPGRFSGRQFSNSRSEMNVSTLELGDSALYLCASSLAQTSGVYNEQFFGPGTRLTVL.

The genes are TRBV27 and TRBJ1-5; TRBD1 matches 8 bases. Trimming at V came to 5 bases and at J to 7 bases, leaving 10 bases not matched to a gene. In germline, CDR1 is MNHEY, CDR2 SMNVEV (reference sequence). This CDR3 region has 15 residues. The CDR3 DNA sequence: TGTGCCAGCAGTCCCGCGGACAGGGTTTGGCAGCCCCAGCATTTT. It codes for CASSPADRVWQPQHF.

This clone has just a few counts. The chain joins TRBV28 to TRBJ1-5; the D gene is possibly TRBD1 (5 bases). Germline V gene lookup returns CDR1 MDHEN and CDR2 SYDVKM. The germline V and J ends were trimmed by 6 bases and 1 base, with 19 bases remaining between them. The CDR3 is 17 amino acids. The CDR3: CASSSPSRGWSNQPQHF. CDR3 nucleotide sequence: TGTGCCAGCAGCTCGCCCTCTCGGGGGTGGAGCAATCAGCCCCAGCATTTT.

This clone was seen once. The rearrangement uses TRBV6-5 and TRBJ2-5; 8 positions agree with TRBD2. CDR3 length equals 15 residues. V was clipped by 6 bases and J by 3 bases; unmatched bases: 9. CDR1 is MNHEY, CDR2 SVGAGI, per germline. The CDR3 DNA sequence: TGTGCCAGCAGCAGATCGCCCGGGGGGGAAGAGACCCAGTACTTC. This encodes CASSRSPGGEETQYF.

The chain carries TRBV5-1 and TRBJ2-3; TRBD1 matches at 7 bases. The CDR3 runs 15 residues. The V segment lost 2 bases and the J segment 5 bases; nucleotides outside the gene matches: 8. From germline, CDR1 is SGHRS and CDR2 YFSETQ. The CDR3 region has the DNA TGCGCCAGCAGCTTAAGACAGGGACATAAAGATACGCAGTATTTT. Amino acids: CASSLRQGHKDTQYF.

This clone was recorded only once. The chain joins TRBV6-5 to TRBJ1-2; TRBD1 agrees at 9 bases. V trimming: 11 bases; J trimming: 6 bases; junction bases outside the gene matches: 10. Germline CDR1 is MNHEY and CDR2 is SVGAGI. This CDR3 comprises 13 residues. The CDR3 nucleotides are TGTGCCGGCACCGGGACAGGGAGTGATGGCTACACCTTC. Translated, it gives CAGTGTGSDGYTF.

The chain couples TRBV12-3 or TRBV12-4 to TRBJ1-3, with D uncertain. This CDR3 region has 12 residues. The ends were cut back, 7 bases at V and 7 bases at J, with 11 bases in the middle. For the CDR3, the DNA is TGTGCCAGCACCCCTCAGAGGAACACCATATATTTT. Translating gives CASTPQRNTIYF.

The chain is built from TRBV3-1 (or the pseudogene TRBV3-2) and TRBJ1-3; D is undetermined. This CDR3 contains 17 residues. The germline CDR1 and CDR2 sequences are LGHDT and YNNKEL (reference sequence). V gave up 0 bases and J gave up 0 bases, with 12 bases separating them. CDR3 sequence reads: CASSQDQAMVSGNTIYF. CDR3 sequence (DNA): TGTGCCAGCAGCCAAGATCAGGCAATGGTCTCTGGAAACACCATATATTTT.

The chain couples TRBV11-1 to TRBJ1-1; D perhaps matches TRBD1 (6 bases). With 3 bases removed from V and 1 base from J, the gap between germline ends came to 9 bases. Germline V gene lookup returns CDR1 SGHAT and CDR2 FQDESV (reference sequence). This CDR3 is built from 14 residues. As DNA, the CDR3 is TGTGCCAGCAGCTTGATCAGGGGGAACACTGAAGCTTTCTTT. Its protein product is CASSLIRGNTEAFF.

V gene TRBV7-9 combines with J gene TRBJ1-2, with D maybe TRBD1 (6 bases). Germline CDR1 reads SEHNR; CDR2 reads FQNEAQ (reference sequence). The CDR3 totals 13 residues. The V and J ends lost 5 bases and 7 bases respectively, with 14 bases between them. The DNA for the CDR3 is TGTGCCAGCAGCCCGGTCGGACAGCCTGGCTACACCTTC. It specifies CASSPVGQPGYTF.

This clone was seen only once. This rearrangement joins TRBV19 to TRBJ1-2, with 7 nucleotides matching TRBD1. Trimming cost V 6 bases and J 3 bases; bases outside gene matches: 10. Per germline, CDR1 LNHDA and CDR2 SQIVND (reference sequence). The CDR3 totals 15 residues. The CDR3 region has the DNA TGTGCCAGTAGCTCAAGGACAGGAGGAGACTATGGCTACACCTTC. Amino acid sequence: CASSSRTGGDYGYTF.

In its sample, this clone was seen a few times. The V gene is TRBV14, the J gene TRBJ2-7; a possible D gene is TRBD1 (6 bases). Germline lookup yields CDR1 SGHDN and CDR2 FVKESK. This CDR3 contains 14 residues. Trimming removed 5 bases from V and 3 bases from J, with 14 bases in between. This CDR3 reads CASSSRRDNYEQYF. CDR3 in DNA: TGTGCCAGCAGCTCCCGCCGGGACAACTACGAGCAGTACTTC.

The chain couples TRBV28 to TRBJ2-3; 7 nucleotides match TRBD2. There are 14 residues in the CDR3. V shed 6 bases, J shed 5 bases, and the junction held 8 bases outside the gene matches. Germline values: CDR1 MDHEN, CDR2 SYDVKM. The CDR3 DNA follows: TGTGCCAGCAGCGGGAGGCTGGAGGAAGATACGCAGTATTTT. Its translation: CASSGRLEEDTQYF. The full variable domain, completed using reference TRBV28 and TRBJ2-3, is DVKVTQSSRYLVKRTGEKVFLECVQDMDHENMFWYRQDPGLGLRLIYFSYDVKMKEKGDIPEGYSVSREKKERFSLILESASTNQTSMYLCASSGRLEEDTQYFGPGTRLTVL.

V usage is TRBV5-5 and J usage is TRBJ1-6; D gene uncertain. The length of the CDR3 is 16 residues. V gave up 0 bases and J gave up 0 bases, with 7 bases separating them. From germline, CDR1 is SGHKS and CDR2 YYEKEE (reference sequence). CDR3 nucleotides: TGTGCCAGCAGCTTGGCCGGGAGCTCCTATAATTCACCCCTCCACTTT. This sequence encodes CASSLAGSSYNSPLHF.